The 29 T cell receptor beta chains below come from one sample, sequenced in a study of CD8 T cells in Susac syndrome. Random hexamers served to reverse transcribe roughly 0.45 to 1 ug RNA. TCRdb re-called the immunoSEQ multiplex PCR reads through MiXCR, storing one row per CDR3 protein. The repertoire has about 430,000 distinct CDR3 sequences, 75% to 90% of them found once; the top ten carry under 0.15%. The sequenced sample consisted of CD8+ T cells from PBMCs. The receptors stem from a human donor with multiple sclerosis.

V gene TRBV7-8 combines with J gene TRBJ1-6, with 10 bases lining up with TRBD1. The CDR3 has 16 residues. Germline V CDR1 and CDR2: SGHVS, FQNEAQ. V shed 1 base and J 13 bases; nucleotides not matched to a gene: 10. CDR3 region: CASSLVGTGVTRPLHF. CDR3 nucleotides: TGTGCCAGCAGCTTAGTCGGGACAGGGGTAACTAGGCCCCTCCACTTT.

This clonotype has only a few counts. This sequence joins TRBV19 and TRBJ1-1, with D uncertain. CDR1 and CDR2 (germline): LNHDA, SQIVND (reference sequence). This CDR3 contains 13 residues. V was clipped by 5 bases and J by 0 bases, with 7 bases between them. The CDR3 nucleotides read TGTGCCAGTAGTGTAAATTTGAACACTGAAGCTTTCTTT. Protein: CASSVNLNTEAFF.

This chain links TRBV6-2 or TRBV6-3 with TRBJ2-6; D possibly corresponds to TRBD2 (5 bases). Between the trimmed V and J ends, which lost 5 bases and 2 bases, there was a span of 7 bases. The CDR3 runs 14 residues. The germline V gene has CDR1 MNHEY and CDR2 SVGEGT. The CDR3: CASSMEAGANVLTF. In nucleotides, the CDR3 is TGTGCCAGCAGTATGGAGGCTGGGGCCAACGTCCTGACTTTC.

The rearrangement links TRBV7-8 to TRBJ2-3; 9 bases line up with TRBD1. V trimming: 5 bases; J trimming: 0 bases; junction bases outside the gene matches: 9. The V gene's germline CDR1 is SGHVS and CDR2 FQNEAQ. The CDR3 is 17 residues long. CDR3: CASSTRGQGSSTDTQYF. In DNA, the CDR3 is TGTGCCAGCAGCACGCGGGGACAGGGATCTAGCACAGATACGCAGTATTTT.

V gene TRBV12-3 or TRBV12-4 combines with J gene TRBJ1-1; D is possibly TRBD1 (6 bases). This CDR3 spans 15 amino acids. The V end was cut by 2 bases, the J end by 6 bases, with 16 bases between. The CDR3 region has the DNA TGTGCCAGCAGTTTACCGGGGGCGCGGATCCCTGAAGCTTTCTTT. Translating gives CASSLPGARIPEAFF.

CDR3 in DNA: TGTGCCAGCAGCTCTAGGGGTACTAGCGGGGAACTAGCCAAAAACATTCAGTACTTC. It is translated as CASSSRGTSGELAKNIQYF. The rearrangement uses TRBV5-4 and TRBJ2-4, with 10 bases fitting TRBD2. This CDR3 region has 19 residues. Germline V gene lookup returns CDR1 SGHNT and CDR2 YYREEE (reference sequence). Losses at the gene ends were 3 bases for V and 0 bases for J; bases not matched to a gene: 12. The full variable domain, with the rest looked up from reference TRBV5-4 and TRBJ2-4, is ETGVTQSPTHLIKTRGQQVTLRCSSQSGHNTVSWYQQALGQGPQFIFQYYREEENGRGNFPPRFSGLQFPNYSSELNVNALELDDSALYLCASSSRGTSGELAKNIQYFGAGTRLSVL.

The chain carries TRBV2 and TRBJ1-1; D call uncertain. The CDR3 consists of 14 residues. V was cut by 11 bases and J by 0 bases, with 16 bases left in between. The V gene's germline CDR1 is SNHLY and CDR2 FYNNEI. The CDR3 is CASCYRTVNTEAFF. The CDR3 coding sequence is TGTGCCTCGTGCTACCGGACGGTGAACACTGAAGCTTTCTTT. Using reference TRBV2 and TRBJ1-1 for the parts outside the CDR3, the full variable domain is EPEVTQTPSHQVTQMGQEVILRCVPISNHLYFYWYRQILGQKVEFLVSFYNNEISEKSEIFDDQFSVERPDGSNFTLKIRSTKLEDSAMYFCASCYRTVNTEAFFGQGTRLTVV.

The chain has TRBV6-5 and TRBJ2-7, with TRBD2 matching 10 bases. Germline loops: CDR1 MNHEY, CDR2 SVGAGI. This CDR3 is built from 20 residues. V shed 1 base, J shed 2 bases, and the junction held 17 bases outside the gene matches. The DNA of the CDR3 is TGTGCCAGCAGTTACTTTTCTGTTAGTGTCAATAGCGGGGGGCCCTACGAGCAGTACTTC. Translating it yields CASSYFSVSVNSGGPYEQYF.

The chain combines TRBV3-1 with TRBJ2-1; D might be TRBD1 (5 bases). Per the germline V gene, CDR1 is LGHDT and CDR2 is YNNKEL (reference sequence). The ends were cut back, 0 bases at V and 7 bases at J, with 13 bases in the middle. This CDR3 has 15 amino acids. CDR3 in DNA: TGTGCCAGCAGCCAAGATTACTGGGGCAGAAATGAGCAGTTCTTC. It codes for CASSQDYWGRNEQFF.

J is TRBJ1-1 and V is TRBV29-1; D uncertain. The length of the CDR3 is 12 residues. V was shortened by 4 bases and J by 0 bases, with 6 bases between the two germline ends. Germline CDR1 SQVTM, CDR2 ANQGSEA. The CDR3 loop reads CSVGIMNTEAFF. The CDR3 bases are TGCAGCGTTGGGATTATGAACACTGAAGCTTTCTTT.

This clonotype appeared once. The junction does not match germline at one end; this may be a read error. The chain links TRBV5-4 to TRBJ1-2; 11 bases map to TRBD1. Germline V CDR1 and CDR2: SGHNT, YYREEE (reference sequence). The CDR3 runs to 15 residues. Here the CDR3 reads CAGSPGQGVSYGYTF. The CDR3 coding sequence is TGTGCCGGCAGCCCGGGACAGGGGGTCTCCTATGGCTACACCTTC.

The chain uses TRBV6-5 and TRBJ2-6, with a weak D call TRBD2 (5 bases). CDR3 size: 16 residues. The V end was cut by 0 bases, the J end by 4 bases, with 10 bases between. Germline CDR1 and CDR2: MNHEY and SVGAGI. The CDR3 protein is CASSYSVATGANVLTF. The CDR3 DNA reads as TGTGCCAGCAGTTACTCGGTAGCGACAGGGGCCAACGTCCTGACTTTC.

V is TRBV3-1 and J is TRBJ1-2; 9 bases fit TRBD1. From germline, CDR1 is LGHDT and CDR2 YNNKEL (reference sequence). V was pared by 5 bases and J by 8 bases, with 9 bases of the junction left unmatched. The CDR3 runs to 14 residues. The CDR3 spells CASSATGTGNGYTF. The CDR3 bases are TGTGCCAGCAGCGCGACCGGGACAGGGAACGGCTACACCTTC.

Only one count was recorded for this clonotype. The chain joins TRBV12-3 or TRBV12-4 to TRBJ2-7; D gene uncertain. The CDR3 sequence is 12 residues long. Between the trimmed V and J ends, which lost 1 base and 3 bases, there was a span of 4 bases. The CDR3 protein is CASSLDVYEQYF. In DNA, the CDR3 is TGTGCCAGCAGTTTAGACGTCTACGAGCAGTACTTC.

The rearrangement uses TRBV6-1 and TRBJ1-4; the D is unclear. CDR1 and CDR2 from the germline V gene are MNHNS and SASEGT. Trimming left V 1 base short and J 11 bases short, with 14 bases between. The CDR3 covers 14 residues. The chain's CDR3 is CASSEVPLAGKLFF. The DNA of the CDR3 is TGTGCCAGCAGTGAAGTGCCTCTAGCCGGCAAACTGTTTTTT.

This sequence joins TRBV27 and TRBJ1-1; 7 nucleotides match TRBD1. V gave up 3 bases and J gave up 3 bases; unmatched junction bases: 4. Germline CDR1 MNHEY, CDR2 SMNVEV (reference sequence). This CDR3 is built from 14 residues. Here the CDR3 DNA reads TGTGCCAGCAGTTTGGGGACAGAATACACTGAAGCTTTCTTT. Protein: CASSLGTEYTEAFF.

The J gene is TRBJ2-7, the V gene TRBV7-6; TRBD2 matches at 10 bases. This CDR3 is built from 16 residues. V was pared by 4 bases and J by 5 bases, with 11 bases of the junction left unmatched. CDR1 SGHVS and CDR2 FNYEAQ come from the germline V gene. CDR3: CASSSHLAGDKNEQYF. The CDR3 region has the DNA TGTGCCAGCAGCTCCCACCTAGCGGGAGACAAAAACGAGCAGTACTTC.

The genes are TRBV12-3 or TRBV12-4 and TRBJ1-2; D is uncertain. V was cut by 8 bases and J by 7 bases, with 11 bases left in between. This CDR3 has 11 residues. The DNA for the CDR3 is TGTGCCAGCGGAGGGCAAACTGGCTACACCTTC. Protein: CASGGQTGYTF.

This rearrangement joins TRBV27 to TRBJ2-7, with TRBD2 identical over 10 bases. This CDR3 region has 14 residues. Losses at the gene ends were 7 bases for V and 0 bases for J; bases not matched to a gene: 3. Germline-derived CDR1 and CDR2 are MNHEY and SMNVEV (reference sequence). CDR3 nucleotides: TGTGCCAGCAAACTAGCGGGGAGCTCCTACGAGCAGTACTTC. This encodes CASKLAGSSYEQYF.

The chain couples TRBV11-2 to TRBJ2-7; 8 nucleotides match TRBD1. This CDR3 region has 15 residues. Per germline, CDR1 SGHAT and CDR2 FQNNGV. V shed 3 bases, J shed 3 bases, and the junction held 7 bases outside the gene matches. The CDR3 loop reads CASSLGLGQGYEQYF. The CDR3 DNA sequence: TGTGCCAGCAGCTTGGGTTTAGGACAGGGCTACGAGCAGTACTTC.

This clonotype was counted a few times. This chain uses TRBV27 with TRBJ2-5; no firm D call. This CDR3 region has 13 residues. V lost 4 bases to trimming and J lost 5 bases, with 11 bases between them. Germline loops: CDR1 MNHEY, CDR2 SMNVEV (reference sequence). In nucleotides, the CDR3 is TGTGCCAGCAGTTCTCGCGACGGGGAGACCCAGTACTTC. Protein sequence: CASSSRDGETQYF.

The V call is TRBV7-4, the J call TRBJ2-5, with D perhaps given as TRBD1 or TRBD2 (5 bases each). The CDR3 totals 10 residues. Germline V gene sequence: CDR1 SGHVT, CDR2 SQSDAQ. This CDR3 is CAARGETQYF. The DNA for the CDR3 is TGTGCGGCGAGGGGCGAGACCCAGTACTTC. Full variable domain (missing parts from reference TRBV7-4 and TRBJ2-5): GAGVSQSPRYKVAKRGRDVALRCDSISGHVTLYWYRQTLGQGSEVLTYSQSDAQRDKSGRPSGRFSAERPERSVSTLKIQRTEQGDSAVYLCAARGETQYFGPGTRLLVL.

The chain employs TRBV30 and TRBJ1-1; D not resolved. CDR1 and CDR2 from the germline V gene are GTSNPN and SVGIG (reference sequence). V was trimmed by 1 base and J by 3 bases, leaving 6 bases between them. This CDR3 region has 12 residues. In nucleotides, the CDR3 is TGTGCCTGGAGTGAGGGTTACACTGAAGCTTTCTTT. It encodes CAWSEGYTEAFF.

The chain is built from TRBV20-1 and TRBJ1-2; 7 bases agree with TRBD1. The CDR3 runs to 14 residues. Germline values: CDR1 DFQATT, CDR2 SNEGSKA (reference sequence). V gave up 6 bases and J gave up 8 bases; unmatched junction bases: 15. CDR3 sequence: CSADLDRAGGGYTF. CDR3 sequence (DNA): TGCAGTGCCGATCTCGACAGGGCGGGGGGAGGCTACACCTTC.

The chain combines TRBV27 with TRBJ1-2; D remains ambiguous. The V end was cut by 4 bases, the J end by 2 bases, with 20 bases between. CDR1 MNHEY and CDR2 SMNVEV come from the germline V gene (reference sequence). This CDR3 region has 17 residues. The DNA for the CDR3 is TGTGCCAGCAGTTCATATTCTCCTCTGACAACGAACTATGGCTACACCTTC. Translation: CASSSYSPLTTNYGYTF.

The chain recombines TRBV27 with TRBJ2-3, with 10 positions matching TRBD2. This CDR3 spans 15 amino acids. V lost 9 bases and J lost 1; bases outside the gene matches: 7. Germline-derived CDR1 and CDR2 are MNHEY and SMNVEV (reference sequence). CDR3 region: CASEQRGGGTDTQYF. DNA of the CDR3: TGTGCCAGTGAACAGCGGGGGGGCGGCACAGATACGCAGTATTTT.

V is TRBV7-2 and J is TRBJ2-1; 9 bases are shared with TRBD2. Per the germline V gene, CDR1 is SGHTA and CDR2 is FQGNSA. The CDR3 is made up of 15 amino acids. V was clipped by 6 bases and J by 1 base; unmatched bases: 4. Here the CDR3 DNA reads TGTGCCAGCAGATCGACTAGCGGTTCCTACAATGAGCAGTTCTTC. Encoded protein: CASRSTSGSYNEQFF.

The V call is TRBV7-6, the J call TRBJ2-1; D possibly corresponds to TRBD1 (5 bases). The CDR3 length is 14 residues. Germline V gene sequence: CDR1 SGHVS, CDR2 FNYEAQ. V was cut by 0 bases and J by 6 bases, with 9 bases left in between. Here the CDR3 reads CASSLAGQSNEQFF. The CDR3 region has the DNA TGTGCCAGCAGCTTAGCCGGACAATCCAATGAGCAGTTCTTC.

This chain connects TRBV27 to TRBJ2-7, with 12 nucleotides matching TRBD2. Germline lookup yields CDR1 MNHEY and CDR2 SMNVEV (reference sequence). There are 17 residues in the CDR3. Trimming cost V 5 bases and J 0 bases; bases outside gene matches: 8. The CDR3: CASSGTSGPKSSYEQYF. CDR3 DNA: TGTGCCAGCAGTGGGACTAGCGGGCCAAAAAGCTCCTACGAGCAGTACTTC.